The 23 T cell receptor beta chains below come from one sample, sequenced in a study of cytomegalovirus exposure and HLA in healthy donors. Researchers ran the PCR with 60 Vbeta and 13 Jbeta primers. Clones were sequenced by immunoSEQ multiplex PCR, and TCRdb holds only the in-frame ones, with some missing. The sample has some 110,000 clones, roughly 73% seen once; the top ten hold 2.5%. Sequenced sample: PBMCs. These receptors were collected from a man between 40 and 49 years old in good health and CMV-seronegative.

The gene calls are TRBV2 and TRBJ2-5, with a possible D match to TRBD1 (6 bases). Matching the DNA end better, TRBJ2-7 makes the J call doubtful. There are 13 residues in the CDR3. The germline gives CDR1 SNHLY, CDR2 FYNNEI. The CDR3 nucleotides read TGTGCCAGCAGTGAAAATGCAGGGGACGAGCAGTACTTC. This translates into CASSENAGDEQYF.

The V gene is TRBV19, the J gene TRBJ1-2; 8 nucleotides line up with TRBD1. Germline CDR1 and CDR2: LNHDA and SQIVND (reference sequence). The J segment lost 10 bases and the V segment lost 5 bases, leaving 15 bases of the junction unmatched. The CDR3 runs to 15 residues. The CDR3 nucleotides are TGTGCCAGTAGTTTATCGGATCAACTGGGACAGGACTACACCTTC. It is translated as CASSLSDQLGQDYTF.

The chain links TRBV5-1 to TRBJ1-1; 9 bases map to TRBD1. The CDR3 is 14 residues long. The germline CDR1 and CDR2 sequences are SGHRS and YFSETQ. The junction had 2 bases not matched to a gene; V was cut back by 2 bases and J by 3 bases. Here the CDR3 reads CASSLQGAHTEAFF. As DNA, the CDR3 is TGCGCCAGCAGCTTACAGGGGGCCCACACTGAAGCTTTCTTT.

This rearrangement joins TRBV19 to TRBJ1-2, with TRBD1 as a possible D gene (5 bases). Looked up from germline, CDR1 is LNHDA and CDR2 is SQIVND (reference sequence). The CDR3 contains 13 residues. The V end was cut by 6 bases, the J end by 10 bases, with 18 bases between. CDR3 in DNA: TGTGCCAGTAGCAGGACGGGGGTCAAGGACTACACCTTC. Translating gives CASSRTGVKDYTF. The variable domain in full, completed from reference TRBV19 and TRBJ1-2, reads DGGITQSPKYLFRKEGQNVTLSCEQNLNHDAMYWYRQDPGQGLRLIYYSQIVNDFQKGDIAEGYSVSREKKESFPLTVTSAQKNPTAFYLCASSRTGVKDYTFGSGTRLTVV.

V is TRBV2 and J is TRBJ1-2, with D possibly being TRBD1 (6 bases). V lost 6 bases and J 6 bases, leaving 14 bases between the germline ends. CDR3 length: 13 residues. Germline V lookup: CDR1 SNHLY, CDR2 FYNNEI. Here the CDR3 DNA reads TGTGCCAGCAGGGATACAGGGTTTGATGGCTACACCTTC. It yields the protein CASRDTGFDGYTF.

In its sample, this clone was seen a few times. The J gene is TRBJ2-1, the V gene TRBV7-8; D possibly corresponds to TRBD1 (6 bases). The CDR3 runs to 13 residues. CDR1 is SGHVS and CDR2 is FQNEAQ in the germline V gene. The germline V and J ends were trimmed by 2 bases and 4 bases, with 6 bases remaining between them. Here the CDR3 DNA reads TGTGCCAGCAGCTTACAGGGGTACAATGAGCAGTTCTTC. It translates to CASSLQGYNEQFF.

The V and J genes are TRBV6-1 and TRBJ2-5; tentative D call: TRBD2 (5 bases). CDR3 size: 15 residues. Germline V lookup: CDR1 MNHNS, CDR2 SASEGT. Trimming cost V 2 bases and J 2 bases, with 12 bases left between them. CDR3 sequence (DNA): TGTGCCAGCAGTGAAATCAACGGCGGGCAAGAGACCCAGTACTTC. Its translation is CASSEINGGQETQYF.

This chain connects TRBV2 to TRBJ1-2; perhaps TRBD1 as D (6 bases). Germline assignment: CDR1 SNHLY and CDR2 FYNNEI. The CDR3 is made up of 14 amino acids. Trimming removed 6 bases from V and 0 bases from J, with 11 bases in between. The CDR3 nucleotides are TGTGCCAGCAGAGCTACAGGGACTAACTATGGCTACACCTTC. It is translated as CASRATGTNYGYTF.

The genes are TRBV29-1 and TRBJ2-7, with a possible D match to TRBD2 (7 bases). Between the trimmed V and J ends, which lost 7 bases and 2 bases, there was a span of 15 bases. The CDR3 consists of 13 residues. Germline V gene lookup returns CDR1 SQVTM and CDR2 ANQGSEA. The CDR3 bases are TGCAGCGCCTCCGGGGGGCAGGCCTACGAGCAGTACTTC. It codes for CSASGGQAYEQYF.

This chain uses TRBV28 with TRBJ2-7; TRBD2 agrees at 10 bases. J gave up 5 bases and V 1 base, and 8 bases lay outside the gene matches. The CDR3 consists of 16 residues. The germline V gene has CDR1 MDHEN and CDR2 SYDVKM. The CDR3 loop is CASSLSSGGADNEQYF. CDR3 in DNA: TGTGCCAGCAGTTTATCGAGCGGGGGGGCCGATAACGAGCAGTACTTC.

The J gene is TRBJ1-4, the V gene TRBV16, with TRBD1 matching over 7 bases. Germline V gene lookup returns CDR1 KGHSY and CDR2 FQNENV. Unmatched junction bases numbered 3, after V lost 3 bases and J lost 5 bases. This CDR3 contains 14 residues. In nucleotides, the CDR3 is TGTGCCAGCAGCCAGGGACAGCGCAATGAAAAACTGTTTTTT. It codes for CASSQGQRNEKLFF. Based on the CDR3 plus reference TRBV16 and TRBJ1-4, the full variable domain is GEEVAQTPKHLVRGEGQKAKLYCAPIKGHSYVFWYQQVLKNEFKFLISFQNENVFDETGMPKERFSAKCLPNSPCSLEIQATKLEDSAVYFCASSQGQRNEKLFFGSGTQLSVL.

The CDR3 nucleotides read TGTGCCAGCAGCTTAGGGGGACAGGGGAAGCAGACCCAGTACTTC. Its translation: CASSLGGQGKQTQYF. The chain uses TRBV7-2 and TRBJ2-5; 10 positions match TRBD1. V was clipped by 1 base and J by 6 bases; unmatched bases: 5. This CDR3 is built from 15 residues. Germline CDR1 SGHTA, CDR2 FQGNSA.

A single count supports this clone. CDR3 bases: TGTGCCAGTAGTAGCCGGGACAGAACCTACGAGCAGTACTTC. Its protein product is CASSSRDRTYEQYF. This chain links TRBV19 with TRBJ2-7; the match to TRBD1 covers 7 bases. With 4 bases clipped from V and 2 bases from J, the junction kept 5 bases outside the gene matches. Per the germline V gene, CDR1 is LNHDA and CDR2 is SQIVND (reference sequence). CDR3 length equals 14 residues.

This clone was counted between two and nine times. The chain employs TRBV18 and TRBJ2-5; D perhaps matches TRBD1 (5 bases). CDR1 and CDR2 (germline): KGHSH, LQKENI. Trimming took 3 bases from V and 5 from J, leaving 10 bases between them. The CDR3 is 13 amino acids. CDR3 protein: CASSPTVVETQYF. CDR3 DNA: TGTGCCAGCTCACCGACAGTTGTGGAGACCCAGTACTTC.

The chain carries TRBV19 and TRBJ1-5; D remains ambiguous. The CDR3 loop spans 16 amino acids. Germline CDR1 is LNHDA and CDR2 is SQIVND (reference sequence). V lost 7 bases to trimming and J lost 0 bases, with 16 bases between them. The CDR3: CASTLSGGFSNQPQHF. CDR3 bases: TGTGCCAGTACCCTATCCGGAGGGTTTAGCAATCAGCCCCAGCATTTT.

J is TRBJ2-7 and V is TRBV11-2; 11 bases are shared with TRBD1. Germline assignment: CDR1 SGHAT and CDR2 FQNNGV. The V and J ends lost 7 bases and 4 bases, in that order; junction bases with no gene match: 9. This CDR3 is 15 amino acids long. The CDR3 nucleotides read TGTGCCAGCACCACCCGGGGGACAGGGGGGTACGAGCAGTACTTC. Its protein product is CASTTRGTGGYEQYF.

This clone was seen just once. The chain employs TRBV5-1 and TRBJ2-1, with TRBD2 matching over 8 bases. V shed 1 base, J shed 4 bases, and the junction held 4 bases outside the gene matches. CDR1 and CDR2 (germline): SGHRS, YFSETQ. CDR3 length: 15 residues. CDR3 loop: CASSLRTSGYNEQFF. CDR3 DNA: TGCGCCAGCAGCTTGAGAACTAGCGGTTACAATGAGCAGTTCTTC. The whole variable domain, filled in from reference TRBV5-1 and TRBJ2-1, reads KAGVTQTPRYLIKTRGQQVTLSCSPISGHRSVSWYQQTPGQGLQFLFEYFSETQRNKGNFPGRFSGRQFSNSRSEMNVSTLELGDSALYLCASSLRTSGYNEQFFGPGTRLTVL.

The V call is TRBV19, the J call TRBJ1-6, with D unresolved. Trimming pared 5 bases from V and 7 bases from J, leaving 6 bases between. Germline assignment: CDR1 LNHDA and CDR2 SQIVND (reference sequence). This CDR3 is 12 amino acids long. CDR3 DNA: TGTGCCAGTAGTGGCCCCAATTCACCCCTCCACTTT. It specifies CASSGPNSPLHF. Full variable domain (remainder filled in from reference TRBV19 and TRBJ1-6): DGGITQSPKYLFRKEGQNVTLSCEQNLNHDAMYWYRQDPGQGLRLIYYSQIVNDFQKGDIAEGYSVSREKKESFPLTVTSAQKNPTAFYLCASSGPNSPLHFGNGTRLTVT.

The chain employs TRBV19 and TRBJ1-5; D perhaps matches TRBD1 (5 bases). Germline-derived CDR1 and CDR2 are LNHDA and SQIVND (reference sequence). The CDR3 extends over 13 amino acids. V lost 5 bases, J lost 6 bases, and 11 bases lay in between. CDR3 amino acids: CASSQGTSQPQHF. In DNA, the CDR3 is TGTGCCAGTAGTCAGGGCACTTCTCAGCCCCAGCATTTT. The variable domain in full, completed from reference TRBV19 and TRBJ1-5, reads DGGITQSPKYLFRKEGQNVTLSCEQNLNHDAMYWYRQDPGQGLRLIYYSQIVNDFQKGDIAEGYSVSREKKESFPLTVTSAQKNPTAFYLCASSQGTSQPQHFGDGTRLSIL.

The gene calls are TRBV5-4 and TRBJ1-3; weak D call: TRBD1 (5 bases). Germline V lookup: CDR1 SGHNT, CDR2 YYREEE (reference sequence). Trimming pared 4 bases from V and 4 bases from J, leaving 12 bases between. CDR3 length: 14 residues. CDR3 in amino acids: CASSPQGGGNTIYF. The DNA for the CDR3 is TGTGCCAGCAGCCCCCAGGGTGGCGGAAACACCATATATTTT.

As regards this clone: Germline and junction disagree at one end, which may indicate a read error. The chain combines TRBV25-1 with TRBJ1-4; D is uncertain. The germline gives CDR1 MGHDK, CDR2 SYGVNS. The CDR3 totals 14 residues. The CDR3 spells CASRTDATNETLFF. The CDR3, as DNA: TGTGCCAGCAGGACCGATGCAACTAATGAAACACTGTTTTTT.

V and J are TRBV5-1 and TRBJ2-2; 9 bases are shared with TRBD2. The CDR3 is 15 residues long. The germline V gene has CDR1 SGHRS and CDR2 YFSETQ. Unmatched junction bases numbered 8, after V lost 5 bases and J lost 6 bases. The CDR3, as DNA: TGCGCCAGCAGGGAAAGCGGGGGGATCTCCGGGGAGCTGTTTTTT. The encoded protein is CASRESGGISGELFF.

The chain employs TRBV5-8 and TRBJ1-1; 7 nucleotides align to TRBD1. Germline lookup yields CDR1 SGHTS and CDR2 YDEGEE. CDR3 length: 16 amino acids. V was clipped by 4 bases and J by 2 bases; unmatched bases: 11. The CDR3 DNA reads TGTGCCAGCAGCACTGGAGGGGGCCAGACCAACACTGAAGCTTTCTTT. Translation: CASSTGGGQTNTEAFF.